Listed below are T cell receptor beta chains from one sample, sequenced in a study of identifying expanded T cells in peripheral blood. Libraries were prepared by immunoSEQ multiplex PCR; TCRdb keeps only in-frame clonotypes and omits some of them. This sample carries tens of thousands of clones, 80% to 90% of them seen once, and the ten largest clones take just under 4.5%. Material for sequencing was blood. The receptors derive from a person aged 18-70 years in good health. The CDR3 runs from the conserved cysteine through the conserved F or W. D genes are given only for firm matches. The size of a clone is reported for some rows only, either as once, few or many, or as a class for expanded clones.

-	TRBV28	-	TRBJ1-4	TGTGCCAGCAGTTTGCCCGGACAGAATAATGAAAAACTGTTTTTT	CASSLPGQNNEKLFF
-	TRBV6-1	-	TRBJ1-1	TGTGCCAGCAGTGAGGGCGGCCGGTTTGAAGCTTTCTTT	CASSEGGRFEAFF
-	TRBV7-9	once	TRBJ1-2	TGTGCCAGCAGCTTAACTGCGGGAGGGCAGGGCCTACTGGAAGGCTACACCTTC	CASSLTAGGQGLLEGYTF
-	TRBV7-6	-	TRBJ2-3	TGTGCCAGCAGCTTAGCGGCCGGGAAGGATACGCAGTATTTT	CASSLAAGKDTQYF
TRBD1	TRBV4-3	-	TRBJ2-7	TGCGCCAGCAGCCAAGTATTTGGGACAGGGCCTTACGAGCAGTACTTC	CASSQVFGTGPYEQYF
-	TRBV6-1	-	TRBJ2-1	TGTGCCAGCAGTGATGGAGGGTCCTACAATGAGCAGTTCTTC	CASSDGGSYNEQFF
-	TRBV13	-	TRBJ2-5	TGTGCCAGCAGCGTAAACTCTCAAGAGACCCAGTACTTC	CASSVNSQETQYF
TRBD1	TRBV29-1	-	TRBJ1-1	TGCAGCGTCATACTCGGGACAGCGCAAAAAGCTTTCTTT	CSVILGTAQKAFF
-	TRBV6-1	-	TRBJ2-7	TGTGCCAGCAGTACCCCAGGGTACCCCTACGAGCAGTACTTC	CASSTPGYPYEQYF
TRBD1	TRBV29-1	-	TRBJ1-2	TGCAGCGTTGGGGGACAGGGGGACGGCTACACCTTC	CSVGGQGDGYTF
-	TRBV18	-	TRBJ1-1	TGTGCCAGCTCACCACAGACGGGGACATTGGGCACTGAAGCTTTCTTT	CASSPQTGTLGTEAFF
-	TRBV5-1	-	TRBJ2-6	TGCGCCAGCACGAAGGAGGCAATCGCTGGGGCCAACGTCCTGACTTTC	CASTKEAIAGANVLTF
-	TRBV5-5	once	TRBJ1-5	TGTGCCAGCAGCTTGCGGGGACATGGCCAAACGCCGAATCAGCCCCAGCATTTT	CASSLRGHGQTPNQPQHF
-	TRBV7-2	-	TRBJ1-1	TGTGCCAGCAGCTTACGCTCAAAAGGATCCACTGAAGCTTTCTTT	CASSLRSKGSTEAFF
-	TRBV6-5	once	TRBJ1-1	TGTGCCAGCAGTTACTCAGTTAGCGTGTCCACTGAAGCTTTCTTT	CASSYSVSVSTEAFF
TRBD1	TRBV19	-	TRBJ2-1	TGTGCCAGTAGTATGACAGGGGATCACGGTACTTATGAGCAGTTCTTC	CASSMTGDHGTYEQFF
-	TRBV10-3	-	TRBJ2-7	TGTGCCATCAGTGAGGCCGCAGGGAAGGGGGGCTCCTACGAGCAGTACTTC	CAISEAAGKGGSYEQYF
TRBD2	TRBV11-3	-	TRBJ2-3	TGTGCCAGCAGCTCCCAAAGCGGGGGGGCCGGAGTAGATACGCAGTATTTT	CASSSQSGGAGVDTQYF
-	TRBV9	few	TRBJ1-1	TGTGCCAGCAGTCAAGGAGGGGAAGCTTTCTTT	CASSQGGEAFF
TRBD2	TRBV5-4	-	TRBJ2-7	TGTGCCAGCAGCTTGGTCCGGGGGGCCTACGAGCAGTACTTC	CASSLVRGAYEQYF
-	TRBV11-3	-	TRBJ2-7	TGTGCCAGCAGCCCCAGGGTCCACGAGCAGTACTTC	CASSPRVHEQYF
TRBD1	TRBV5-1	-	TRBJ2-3	TGCGCCAGCAGCTTGGCCCTTGAGACAGGGGGGTTGTGGCAGTATTTT	CASSLALETGGLWQYF
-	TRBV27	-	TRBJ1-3	TGTGCCAGCAGCCGCCTAGGCTCTGGAAACACCATATATTTT	CASSRLGSGNTIYF
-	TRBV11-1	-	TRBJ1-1	TGTGCCAGCAGCCCGCCCCCGGAAGCTATGAACACTGAAGCTTTCTTT	CASSPPPEAMNTEAFF
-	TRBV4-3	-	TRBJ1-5	TGCGCCAGCAGCCCGGACTTTGGTCAGCCCCAGCATTTT	CASSPDFGQPQHF
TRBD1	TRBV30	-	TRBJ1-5	TGTGCCTGGAGTGATGACAGGGGGAGCAATCAGCCCCAGCATTTT	CAWSDDRGSNQPQHF
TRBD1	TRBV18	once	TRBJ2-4	TGTGCCAGCTCACTGAAAGACAGGGATTCGGACATTCAGTACTTC	CASSLKDRDSDIQYF
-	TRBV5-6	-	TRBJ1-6	TGTGCCAGCAGCTTTAGACTCAGGGGTTCACCCCTCCACTTT	CASSFRLRGSPLHF
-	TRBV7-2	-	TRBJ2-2	TGTGCCAGCAGCTTAGCGGGGTCGGTCACCGGGGAGCTGTTTTTT	CASSLAGSVTGELFF
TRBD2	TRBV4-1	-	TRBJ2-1	TGCGCCAGCAGCCAACCGGGACTAGCTTCCAACGAGCAGTTCTTC	CASSQPGLASNEQFF
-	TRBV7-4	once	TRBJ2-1	TGTGCCAGCAGCTTTCACGGCTCGAGCTCCTACAATGAGCAGTTCTTC	CASSFHGSSSYNEQFF
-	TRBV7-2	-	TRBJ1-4	TGTGCCAGCAGCTTGAACGGAGCTTTTGGCGAAAAACTGTTTTTT	CASSLNGAFGEKLFF
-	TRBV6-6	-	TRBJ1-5	TGTGCCAGCAGCAGATCGGATCAGCCCCAGCATTTT	CASSRSDQPQHF
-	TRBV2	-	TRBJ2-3	TGTGCCAGCAGTGAAGTCAGGGCTACGCAGTATTTT	CASSEVRATQYF
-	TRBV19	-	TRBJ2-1	TGTGCCAGTAGTTTTAGCTTCGGACGGACCAATCGGTACAATGAGCAGTTCTTC	CASSFSFGRTNRYNEQFF
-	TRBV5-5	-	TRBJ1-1	TGTGCCAGCAGCCCACCAATGACCCTCTTGCGGAACACTGAAGCTTTCTTT	CASSPPMTLLRNTEAFF
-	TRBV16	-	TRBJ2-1	TGTGCCAGCAGCCAGCCGGCGAGGAACCCGAGCTCCTACAATGAGCAGTTCTTC	CASSQPARNPSSYNEQFF
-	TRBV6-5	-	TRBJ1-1	TGTGCCAGCAGTTACGGGGTCCCTTTGAACACTGAAGCTTTCTTT	CASSYGVPLNTEAFF
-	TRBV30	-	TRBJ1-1	TGTGCCTGGAGTGTCGAGGTCACTGAAGCTTTCTTT	CAWSVEVTEAFF
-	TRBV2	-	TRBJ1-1	TGTGCCAGCAGTGGATGGGTGGGGCCGGACACTGAAGCTTTCTTT	CASSGWVGPDTEAFF
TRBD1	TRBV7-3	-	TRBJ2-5	TGTGCCAGCAGCGGAGGCAGGGGGTGGATAGAGACCCAGTACTTC	CASSGGRGWIETQYF
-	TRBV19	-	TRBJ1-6	TGTGCCAGCGCGAAGGGGGGCACTGGGGGTTCACCCCTCCACTTT	CASAKGGTGGSPLHF
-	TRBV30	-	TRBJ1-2	TGTGCCTGGAGCCCCTCACTACTGAACTATGGCTACACCTTC	CAWSPSLLNYGYTF
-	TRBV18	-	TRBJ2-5	TGTGCCAGCTCACCCGGTCATCAAGAGACCCAGTACTTC	CASSPGHQETQYF
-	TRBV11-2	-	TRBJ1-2	TGTGCCAGCAGCTTATTCCACCTAGTGACAGGCGACTATGGCTACACCTTC	CASSLFHLVTGDYGYTF
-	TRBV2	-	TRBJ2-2	TGTGCCAGCAGGGCGGGGACTAACACCGGGGAGCTGTTTTTT	CASRAGTNTGELFF
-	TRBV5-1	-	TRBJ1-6	TGCGCCAGCAGCGCGTCCTCACAGGGTTCACCCCTCCACTTT	CASSASSQGSPLHF
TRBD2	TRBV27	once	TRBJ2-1	TGTGCCAGCAGTTTATTGGGACTAGCGGGGGTTAATGAGCAGTTCTTC	CASSLLGLAGVNEQFF
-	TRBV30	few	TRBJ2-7	TGTGCCTGGAAGCCCTCCGACCAAATAAGGGGCGAGCAGTACTTC	CAWKPSDQIRGEQYF
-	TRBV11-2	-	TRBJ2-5	TGTGCCAGCAGCTTAAACCAAGGTCCCAACAGGGAAGAGACCCAGTACTTC	CASSLNQGPNREETQYF
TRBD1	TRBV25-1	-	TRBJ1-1	TGTGCCAGCGGCAGAGCAGGGGGCCACACTGAAGCTTTCTTT	CASGRAGGHTEAFF